This note documents a single T cell receptor beta chain sequence. This CDR3 is built from 13 residues. V was clipped by 5 bases and J by 1 base; unmatched bases: 2. CDR1 is SGDLS, CDR2 YYNGEE, per germline. The record originates from a study of technical replicates of blood from a handful of donors. TCRdb keeps only in-frame clones here, not all; method: immunoSEQ multiplex PCR. The sample holds approximately 52,000 clones; approximately 90% are singletons and the top ten take around 4.2%. The V and J genes are TRBV9 and TRBJ1-2, with TRBD1 matching 7 bases. The sample was PBMCs. The TCR was taken from a human donor in good health. Some clones in this sample may be carry-over from other donors' samples. CDR3 in amino acids: CASSRDSNYGYTF. In DNA, the CDR3 is TGTGCCAGCAGTCGGGACAGTAACTATGGCTACACCTTC. Using reference TRBV9 and TRBJ1-2 for the parts outside the CDR3, the full variable domain is DSGVTQTPKHLITATGQRVTLRCSPRSGDLSVYWYQQSLDQGLQFLIQYYNGEERAKGNILERFSAQQFPDLHSELNLSSLELGDSALYFCASSRDSNYGYTFGSGTRLTVV.